A selection of T cell receptor beta chains follows, all from one sample in a study of T cells expressing NK-cell markers. After re-calling the 5' RACE reads, TCRdb lists one entry per CDR3 protein, DNA absent. The sample holds fewer than 400,000 distinct CDR3 sequences. Sequenced: blood T cells: a sorted CD56 or NKG2C T cell subset, CD4+ or CD8+ T cells, or bulk PBMC T cells (not recorded which). The receptors were sampled from a woman aged 45-65 years in good health. Both conserved end residues are part of each CDR3.

v_call,cdr3_length,j_call,cdr3_aa
TRBV20-1,16,TRBJ1-5,CSAFPRATGLNQPQHF
TRBV7-8,16,TRBJ2-4,CASSLLRQGNANIQYF
TRBV6-4,13,TRBJ2-1,CASSPSAYNEQFF
TRBV7-3,16,TRBJ2-3,CASSALTDHRVDTQYF
TRBV5-1,14,TRBJ2-1,CASRVTSGSNEQFF
TRBV12-3/TRBV12-4,13,TRBJ1-4,CASSLVNNEKLFF
TRBV6-4,16,TRBJ2-1,CASSDSVGFSYNEQFF
TRBV27,18,TRBJ2-3,CASSLSAGLKSSTDTQYF
TRBV15,17,TRBJ1-2,CATSSPRGGAANYGYTF
TRBV19,14,TRBJ2-3,CASSIGLATDTQYF
TRBV9,15,TRBJ2-3,CASALSGASTDTQYF
TRBV13,15,TRBJ2-3,CASSGPGQGKDTQYF
TRBV20-1,16,TRBJ2-3,CSARDPGTSWGDTQYF
TRBV20-1,12,TRBJ1-2,CSARSHNYGYTF
TRBV15,16,TRBJ2-5,CATSRDENRNQETQYF
TRBV20-1,15,TRBJ2-3,CSAEGRGPGTDTQYF
TRBV29-1,15,TRBJ2-1,CSVNPSGYTVDEQFF
TRBV2,14,TRBJ2-3,CASLDTRGTDTQYF
TRBV6-4,11,TRBJ2-3,CARPGTDTQYF
TRBV5-1,15,TRBJ2-2,CASSPGTSKTGELFF
TRBV6-1,14,TRBJ2-2,CASSGQRGTGELFF
TRBV10-3,15,TRBJ2-3,CAIRRTSGGTDTQYF
TRBV14,15,TRBJ1-1,CASSPPRPLNTEAFF
TRBV21-1,16,TRBJ2-7,CASRGDRGCSSYEQYF
TRBV3-1,15,TRBJ2-1,CASTGGRRSYNEQFF
TRBV6-5,14,TRBJ2-1,CASSYDRFNGEQFF
TRBV29-1,13,TRBJ2-3,CSVKMGGTDTQYF
TRBV2,16,TRBJ1-5,CASSENGVPSNQPQHF
TRBV20-1,15,TRBJ2-3,CSARGGQGRTDTQYF
TRBV12-3/TRBV12-4,14,TRBJ2-4,CASLARGVKNIQYF
TRBV12-3/TRBV12-4,14,TRBJ1-4,CASSLVGEAAKLFF
TRBV4-2,16,TRBJ2-3,CASSQWTSGNTDTQYF
TRBV3-1,12,TRBJ2-1,CASGFRGNEQFF
TRBV5-1,17,TRBJ2-1,CASSLLPTSGKSNEQFF
TRBV9,14,TRBJ2-3,CASSVDGGGDTQYF
TRBV19,17,TRBJ2-4,CASRPSTAGLAKNIQYF
TRBV12-3/TRBV12-4,15,TRBJ2-3,CASSSDLLLGDTQYF
TRBV5-1,16,TRBJ2-3,CASSLRSVPSTDTQYF
TRBV5-6,18,TRBJ2-4,CASSSRGLAGRAKNIQYF
TRBV7-9,15,TRBJ2-5,CASSLVQGKAETQYF
TRBV2,17,TRBJ2-6,CAITAGTGPSGANVLTF
TRBV6-6,14,TRBJ2-4,CASSTLDHQGLKYF
TRBV20-1,12,TRBJ2-3,CSARDPGWTQYF
TRBV10-3,16,TRBJ2-1,CAISESGGRTYNEQFF
TRBV24-1,18,TRBJ2-1,CATSDPSPGTGSYNEQFF
TRBV25-1,13,TRBJ2-7,CASAGQPFYEQYF
TRBV7-6,13,TRBJ2-5,CASSLGRSETQYF
TRBV27,14,TRBJ2-7,CASSLLAGEYEQYF
TRBV2,14,TRBJ2-7,CASSRQGSRHEQYF
TRBV12-3/TRBV12-4,19,TRBJ2-1,CASSGWIWREALVYNEQFF
TRBV4-1,16,TRBJ2-1,CASSHLGLAGGNEQFF
TRBV6-5,15,TRBJ1-4,CASSDKGLTNEKLFF
TRBV4-1,16,TRBJ2-2,CASSQDDRVNTGELFF
TRBV24-1,14,TRBJ1-2,CATSDPGRSDGYTF
TRBV12-3/TRBV12-4,15,TRBJ2-3,CASRDTSGHTDTQYF